The 14 T cell receptor beta chains listed next were all sequenced from one sample in a study of blood T cell dynamics during melanoma immunotherapy. As to time point: pre-treatment baseline. The protocol was immunoSEQ multiplex PCR, while the TCRdb copy is restricted to in-frame clones and leaves out a portion. The repertoire holds fewer than 16,000 clones, with about 84% as singletons. Specimen: blood, collected from a patient treated with checkpoint blockade. These receptors originate from a human donor with melanoma.

This clone was observed a single time. The chain joins TRBV7-9 to TRBJ1-5; no definite D call. Germline V gene lookup returns CDR1 SEHNR and CDR2 FQNEAQ (reference sequence). The CDR3 sequence is 13 residues long. V lost 5 bases and J lost 4, with 9 bases in between. CDR3 nucleotides: TGTGCCAGCAGCGCAGTCGGGAATCAGCCCCAGCATTTT. Translating it yields CASSAVGNQPQHF.

The chain recombines TRBV6-6 with TRBJ1-6; 9 nucleotides align to TRBD1. Germline V gives CDR1 MNHNY, CDR2 SVGAGI (reference sequence). The CDR3 contains 15 residues. The V and J ends lost 6 bases and 7 bases, in that order; junction bases with no gene match: 7. The CDR3 DNA reads as TGTGCCAGCAGACTTGGACAGGGGTTCAATTCACCCCTCCACTTT. It encodes CASRLGQGFNSPLHF.

This clone was found once. V usage is TRBV10-3 and J usage is TRBJ2-1; 9 bases are a match to TRBD1. CDR3 length: 13 residues. V lost 5 bases, J lost 9 bases, and 5 bases stayed unmatched. The germline CDR1 and CDR2 sequences are ENHRY and SYGVKD. The CDR3 spells CAISRTGEGEQFF. The DNA of the CDR3 is TGTGCCATCAGTAGGACAGGGGAAGGTGAGCAGTTCTTC.

J is TRBJ2-3 and V is TRBV6-5; D possibly uses TRBD1 or TRBD2 (5 bases each). V shed 5 bases and J shed 3 bases, with 15 bases lying between them. CDR3 length: 15 amino acids. Germline loops: CDR1 MNHEY, CDR2 SVGAGI. The CDR3 is CASSRGVPLTDTQYF. The CDR3 DNA follows: TGTGCCAGCAGTCGAGGGGTCCCCCTTACAGATACGCAGTATTTT.

The gene calls are TRBV2 and TRBJ2-5, with a possible D match to TRBD1 (6 bases). The germline CDR1 and CDR2 sequences are SNHLY and FYNNEI. V shed 6 bases and J shed 5 bases, with 16 bases lying between them. The CDR3 covers 14 residues. CDR3 sequence reads: CASRQGLTRETQYF. The CDR3 region has the DNA TGTGCCAGCAGACAGGGTCTCACCAGGGAGACCCAGTACTTC.

The genes are TRBV28 and TRBJ2-2; TRBD1 aligns across 7 bases. The germline V gene has CDR1 MDHEN and CDR2 SYDVKM. The V and J ends lost 8 bases and 2 bases, in that order; junction bases with no gene match: 5. There are 14 residues in the CDR3. The CDR3 DNA sequence: TGTGCCAGCGACAGGGCTACAAACACCGGGGAGCTGTTTTTT. Protein: CASDRATNTGELFF.

This clone was seen a handful of times. The rearrangement uses TRBV30 and TRBJ2-1; the match to TRBD1 covers 7 bases. From germline, CDR1 is GTSNPN and CDR2 SVGIG (reference sequence). J gave up 9 bases and V 3 bases, and 5 bases lay outside the gene matches. The CDR3 runs to 12 residues. CDR3 protein: CAWSLRQGEQFF. The CDR3, as DNA: TGTGCCTGGAGCCTTCGACAGGGTGAGCAGTTCTTC.

This clone was found once. This rearrangement joins TRBV28 to TRBJ2-3; 7 bases line up with TRBD1. There are 14 residues in the CDR3. Germline values: CDR1 MDHEN, CDR2 SYDVKM. V lost 6 bases to trimming and J lost 4 bases; unmatched junction nucleotides: 7. In DNA, the CDR3 is TGTGCCAGCAGAGCACAGGGGTGGGCAGATACGCAGTATTTT. Protein product: CASRAQGWADTQYF.

The V and J genes are TRBV18 and TRBJ2-1, with D uncertain. Germline V gives CDR1 KGHSH, CDR2 LQKENI. The CDR3 extends over 13 amino acids. Deletions cut 3 bases from V and 7 bases from J, with 10 bases between. The CDR3 loop is CASSPSRLNEQFF. Written as DNA, the CDR3 is TGTGCCAGCTCACCCTCCCGCTTGAATGAGCAGTTCTTC.

This sequence joins TRBV5-6 and TRBJ2-7; D is possibly TRBD2 (6 bases). This CDR3 comprises 14 residues. V was clipped by 1 base and J by 7 bases, with 15 bases between them. Germline values: CDR1 SGHDT, CDR2 YYEEEE. As DNA, the CDR3 is TGTGCCAGCAGCTTGTTCGACAGAGGGAGGGAGCAGTACTTC. It encodes CASSLFDRGREQYF.

CDR3 nucleotide sequence: TGCAGCGTTGAATTCGGGAATACCAATTACAATGAGCAGTTCTTC. Translation: CSVEFGNTNYNEQFF. This sequence joins TRBV29-1 and TRBJ2-1; tentative D call: TRBD2 (5 bases). V lost 2 bases and J 4 bases, leaving 15 bases between the germline ends. The CDR3 extends over 15 amino acids. Looked up from germline, CDR1 is SQVTM and CDR2 is ANQGSEA.

This chain uses TRBV10-3 with TRBJ1-4; maybe TRBD1 (5 bases). The CDR3 covers 13 residues. The germline V gene has CDR1 ENHRY and CDR2 SYGVKD. The V end was cut by 7 bases, the J end by 6 bases, with 12 bases between. The CDR3 protein is CAINGGTDEKLFF. CDR3 DNA: TGTGCCATCAATGGGGGAACGGATGAAAAACTGTTTTTT.

The chain recombines TRBV7-9 with TRBJ1-1, with unresolved D. Trimming cost V 1 base and J 4 bases, with 10 bases left between them. The germline CDR1 and CDR2 sequences are SEHNR and FQNEAQ (reference sequence). The CDR3 has 14 residues. CDR3: CASSLDGVGTEAFF. The DNA of the CDR3 is TGTGCCAGCAGCTTAGATGGGGTTGGCACTGAAGCTTTCTTT.

The chain carries TRBV18 and TRBJ2-7; D may correspond to TRBD1 or TRBD2 (5 bases each). This CDR3 spans 14 amino acids. V lost 2 bases and J 6 bases, leaving 14 bases between the germline ends. Germline V gene sequence: CDR1 KGHSH, CDR2 LQKENI. CDR3 sequence (DNA): TGTGCCAGCTCACCAGGGACGATCGGTGGCGAGCAGTACTTC. It is translated as CASSPGTIGGEQYF.